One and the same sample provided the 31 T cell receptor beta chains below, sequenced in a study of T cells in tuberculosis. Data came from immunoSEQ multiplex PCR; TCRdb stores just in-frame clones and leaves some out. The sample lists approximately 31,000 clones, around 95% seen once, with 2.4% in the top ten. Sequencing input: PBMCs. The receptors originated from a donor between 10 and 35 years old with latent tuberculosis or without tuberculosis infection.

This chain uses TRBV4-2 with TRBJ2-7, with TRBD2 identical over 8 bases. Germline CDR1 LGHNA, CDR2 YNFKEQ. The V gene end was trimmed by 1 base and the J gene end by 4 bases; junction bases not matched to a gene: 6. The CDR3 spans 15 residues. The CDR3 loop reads CASSQGAGVGYEQYF. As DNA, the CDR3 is TGTGCCAGCAGCCAAGGAGCGGGAGTGGGGTACGAGCAGTACTTC.

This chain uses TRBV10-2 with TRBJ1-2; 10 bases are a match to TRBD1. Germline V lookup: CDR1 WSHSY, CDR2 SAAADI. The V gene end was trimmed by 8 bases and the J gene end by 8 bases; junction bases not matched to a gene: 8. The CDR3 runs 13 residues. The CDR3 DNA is TGCGCCAGCGCCGGGACAGGGGAACAGGGCTACACCTTC. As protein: CASAGTGEQGYTF.

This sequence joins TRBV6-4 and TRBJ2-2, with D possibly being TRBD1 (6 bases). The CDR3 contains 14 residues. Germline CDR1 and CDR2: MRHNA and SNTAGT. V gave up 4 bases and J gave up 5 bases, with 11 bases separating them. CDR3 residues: CASSVQGWTGELFF. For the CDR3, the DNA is TGTGCCAGCAGTGTCCAGGGGTGGACCGGGGAGCTGTTTTTT.

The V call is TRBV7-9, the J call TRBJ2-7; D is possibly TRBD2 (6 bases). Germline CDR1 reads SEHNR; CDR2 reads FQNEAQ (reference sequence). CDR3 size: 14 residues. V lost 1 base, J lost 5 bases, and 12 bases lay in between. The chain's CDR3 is CASSLDGGTNEQYF. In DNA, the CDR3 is TGTGCCAGCAGCTTAGATGGAGGGACCAACGAGCAGTACTTC.

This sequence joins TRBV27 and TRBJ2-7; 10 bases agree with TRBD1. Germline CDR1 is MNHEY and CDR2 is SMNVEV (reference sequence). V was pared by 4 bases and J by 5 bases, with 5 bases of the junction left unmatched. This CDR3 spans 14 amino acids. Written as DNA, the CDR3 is TGTGCCAGCAGTTCCCGGGACAGGGGAAACGAGCAGTACTTC. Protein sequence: CASSSRDRGNEQYF.

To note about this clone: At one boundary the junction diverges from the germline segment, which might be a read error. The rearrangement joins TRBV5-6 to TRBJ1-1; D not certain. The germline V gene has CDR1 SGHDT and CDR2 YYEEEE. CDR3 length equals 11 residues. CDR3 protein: CASSLGAEAFF. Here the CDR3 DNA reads TGTGCCAGCAGTTTGGGAGCTGAAGCTTTCTTT.

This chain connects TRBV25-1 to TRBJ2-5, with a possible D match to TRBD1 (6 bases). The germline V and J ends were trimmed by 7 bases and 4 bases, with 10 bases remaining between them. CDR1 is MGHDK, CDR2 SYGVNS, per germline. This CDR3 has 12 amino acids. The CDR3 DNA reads TGTGCCAGCAAGTCACAGGGAGAGACCCAGTACTTC. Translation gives CASKSQGETQYF.

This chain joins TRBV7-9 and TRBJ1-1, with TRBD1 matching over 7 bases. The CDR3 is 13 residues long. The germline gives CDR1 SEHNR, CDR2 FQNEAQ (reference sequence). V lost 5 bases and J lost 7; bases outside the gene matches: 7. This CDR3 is CASSVGDSFEAFF. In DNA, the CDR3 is TGTGCCAGCAGCGTTGGGGACAGTTTTGAAGCTTTCTTT. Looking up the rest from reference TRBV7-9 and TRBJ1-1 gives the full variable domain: DTGVSQNPRHKITKRGQNVTFRCDPISEHNRLYWYRQTLGQGPEFLTYFQNEAQLEKSRLLSDRFSAERPKGSFSTLEIQRTEQGDSAMYLCASSVGDSFEAFFGQGTRLTVV.

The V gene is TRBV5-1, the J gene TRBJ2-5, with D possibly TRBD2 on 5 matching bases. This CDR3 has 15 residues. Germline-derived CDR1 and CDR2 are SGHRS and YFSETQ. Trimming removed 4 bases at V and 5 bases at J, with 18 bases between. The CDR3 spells CASSRRSAGGETQYF. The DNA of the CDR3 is TGCGCCAGCAGCCGGAGAAGCGCGGGCGGGGAGACCCAGTACTTC.

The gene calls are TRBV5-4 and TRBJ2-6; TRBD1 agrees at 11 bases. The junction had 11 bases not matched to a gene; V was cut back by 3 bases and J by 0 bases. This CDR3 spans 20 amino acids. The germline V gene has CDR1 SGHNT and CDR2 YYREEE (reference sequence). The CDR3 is CASSSLLGTGGSSGANVLTF. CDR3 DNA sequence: TGTGCCAGCAGCTCTCTTCTCGGGACAGGGGGGAGCTCTGGGGCCAACGTCCTGACTTTC.

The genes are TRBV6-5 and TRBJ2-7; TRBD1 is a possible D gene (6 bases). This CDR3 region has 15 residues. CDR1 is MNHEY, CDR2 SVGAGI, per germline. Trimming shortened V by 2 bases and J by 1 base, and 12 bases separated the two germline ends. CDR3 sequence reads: CASSYATGGSYEQYF. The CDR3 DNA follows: TGTGCCAGCAGTTACGCGACAGGTGGTTCCTACGAGCAGTACTTC.

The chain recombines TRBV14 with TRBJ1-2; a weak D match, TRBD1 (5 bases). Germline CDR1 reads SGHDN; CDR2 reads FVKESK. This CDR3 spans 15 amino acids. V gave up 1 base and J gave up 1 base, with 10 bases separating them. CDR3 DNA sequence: TGTGCCAGCAGCCAAGTGGGACTGAATAACTATGGCTACACCTTC. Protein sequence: CASSQVGLNNYGYTF.

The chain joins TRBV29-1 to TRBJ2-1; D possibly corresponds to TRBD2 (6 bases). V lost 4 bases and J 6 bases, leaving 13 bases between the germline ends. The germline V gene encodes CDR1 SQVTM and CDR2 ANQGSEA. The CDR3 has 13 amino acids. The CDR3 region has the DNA TGCAGCGTTGCCGGACTAACCGTCAATGAGCAGTTCTTC. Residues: CSVAGLTVNEQFF.

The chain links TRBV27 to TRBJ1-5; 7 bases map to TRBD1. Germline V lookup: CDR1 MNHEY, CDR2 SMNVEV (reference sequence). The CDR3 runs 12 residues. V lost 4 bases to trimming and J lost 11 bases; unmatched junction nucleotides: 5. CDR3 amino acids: CASSYSGQAQHF. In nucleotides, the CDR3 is TGTGCCAGCAGTTATTCAGGACAGGCCCAGCATTTT.

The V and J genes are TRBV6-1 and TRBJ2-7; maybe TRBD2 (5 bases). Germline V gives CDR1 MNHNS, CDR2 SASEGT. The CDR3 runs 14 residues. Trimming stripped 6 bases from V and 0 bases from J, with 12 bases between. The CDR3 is CASRYERTSYEQYF. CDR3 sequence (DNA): TGTGCCAGCAGATACGAGCGGACCTCCTACGAGCAGTACTTC.

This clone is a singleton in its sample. CDR3 nucleotides: TGTGCCAGCAGCCTCTCCGGGACAGCCTCCTACGAGCAGTACTTC. Translated: CASSLSGTASYEQYF. The chain has TRBV7-2 and TRBJ2-7; 7 positions agree with TRBD1. J lost 0 bases, V lost 5 bases, and 7 bases had no gene match. CDR3 size: 15 residues. CDR1 and CDR2 from the germline V gene are SGHTA and FQGNSA.

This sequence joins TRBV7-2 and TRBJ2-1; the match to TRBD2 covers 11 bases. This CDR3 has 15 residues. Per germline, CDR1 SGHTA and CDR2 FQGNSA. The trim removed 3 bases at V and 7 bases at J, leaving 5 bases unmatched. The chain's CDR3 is CASSFETSGINEQFF. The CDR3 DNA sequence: TGTGCCAGCAGCTTCGAGACTAGCGGGATAAATGAGCAGTTCTTC.

The CDR3 DNA reads as TGCGCCAGCAGCCAAGTAGGAAACACCATATATTTT. The encoded protein is CASSQVGNTIYF. This chain joins TRBV4-1 and TRBJ1-3; no clear D. CDR3 size: 12 residues. The germline V gene encodes CDR1 MGHRA and CDR2 YSYEKL. Trimming took off 1 base at V and 4 bases at J, with 2 bases between the two ends.

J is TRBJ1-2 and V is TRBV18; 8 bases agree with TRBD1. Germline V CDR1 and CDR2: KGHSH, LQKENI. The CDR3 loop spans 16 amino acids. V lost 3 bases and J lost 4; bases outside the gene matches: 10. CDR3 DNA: TGTGCCAGCTCACCTTTAGGGGGACAGGCACCCTATGGCTACACCTTC. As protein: CASSPLGGQAPYGYTF.

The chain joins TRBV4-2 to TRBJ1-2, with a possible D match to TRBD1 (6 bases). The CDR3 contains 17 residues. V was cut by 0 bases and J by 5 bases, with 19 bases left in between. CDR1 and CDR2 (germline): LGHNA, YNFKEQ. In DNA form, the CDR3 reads TGTGCCAGCAGCCAAGATTCTGTCCTCAGGGGAGAGTATGGCTACACCTTC. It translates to CASSQDSVLRGEYGYTF.

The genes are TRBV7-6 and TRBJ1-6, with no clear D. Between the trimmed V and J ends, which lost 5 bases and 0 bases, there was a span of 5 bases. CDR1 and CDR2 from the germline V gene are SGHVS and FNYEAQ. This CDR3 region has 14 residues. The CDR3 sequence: CASSPRSYNSPLHF. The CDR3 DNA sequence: TGTGCCAGCAGCCCCCGCTCCTATAATTCACCCCTCCACTTT.

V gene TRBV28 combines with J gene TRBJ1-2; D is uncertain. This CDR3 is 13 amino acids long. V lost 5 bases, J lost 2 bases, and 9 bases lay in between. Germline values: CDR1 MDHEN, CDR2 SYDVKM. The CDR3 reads CASSLTTNYGYTF. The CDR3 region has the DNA TGTGCCAGCAGTCTTACAACGAACTATGGCTACACCTTC.

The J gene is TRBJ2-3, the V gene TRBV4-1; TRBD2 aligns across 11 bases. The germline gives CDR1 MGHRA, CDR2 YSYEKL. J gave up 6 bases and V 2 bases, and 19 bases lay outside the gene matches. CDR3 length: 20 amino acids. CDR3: CASSQLGDSEIAGGPDTQYF. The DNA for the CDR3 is TGCGCCAGCAGCCAACTAGGGGATTCCGAAATAGCGGGAGGGCCGGATACGCAGTATTTT.

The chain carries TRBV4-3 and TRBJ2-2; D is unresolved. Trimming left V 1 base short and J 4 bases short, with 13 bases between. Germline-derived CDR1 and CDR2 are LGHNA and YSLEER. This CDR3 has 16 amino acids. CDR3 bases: TGCGCCAGCAGCCAAGGGGCCCGAAAAGCCACCGGGGAGCTGTTTTTT. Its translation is CASSQGARKATGELFF.

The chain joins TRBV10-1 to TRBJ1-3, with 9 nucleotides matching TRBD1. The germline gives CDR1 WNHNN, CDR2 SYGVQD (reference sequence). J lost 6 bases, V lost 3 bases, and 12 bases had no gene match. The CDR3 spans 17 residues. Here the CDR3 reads CASSDPTRDRAQNTIYF. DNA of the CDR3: TGCGCCAGCAGTGACCCGACCCGGGACAGGGCACAAAACACCATATATTTT.

The CDR3 sequence: CASSGTGGYEQYF. Here the CDR3 DNA reads TGTGCCAGCAGCGGGACAGGGGGGTACGAGCAGTACTTC. This chain joins TRBV9 and TRBJ2-7, with 10 nucleotides matching TRBD1. Trimming removed 3 bases from V and 4 bases from J; junction bases left unmatched: 1. The CDR3 loop spans 13 amino acids. In germline, CDR1 is SGDLS, CDR2 YYNGEE.

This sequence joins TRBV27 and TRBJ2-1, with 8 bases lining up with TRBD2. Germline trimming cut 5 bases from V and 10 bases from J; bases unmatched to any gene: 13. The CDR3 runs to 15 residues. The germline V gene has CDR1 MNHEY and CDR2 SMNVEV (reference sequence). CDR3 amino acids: CASSPSVSGVGEQFF. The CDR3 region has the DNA TGTGCCAGCAGTCCCAGCGTTAGCGGGGTGGGCGAGCAGTTCTTC.

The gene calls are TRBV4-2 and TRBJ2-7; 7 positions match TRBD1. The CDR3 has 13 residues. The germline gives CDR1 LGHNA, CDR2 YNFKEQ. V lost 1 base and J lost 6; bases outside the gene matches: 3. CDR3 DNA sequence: TGTGCCAGCAGCCAAGGAACAGGGGTCGAGCAGTACTTC. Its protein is CASSQGTGVEQYF.

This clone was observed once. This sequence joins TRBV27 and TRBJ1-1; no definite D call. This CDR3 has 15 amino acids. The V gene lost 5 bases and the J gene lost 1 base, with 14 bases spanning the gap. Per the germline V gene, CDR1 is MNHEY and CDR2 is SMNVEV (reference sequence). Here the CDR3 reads CASSPRGSPNTEAFF. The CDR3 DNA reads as TGTGCCAGCAGTCCCCGCGGCAGCCCGAACACTGAAGCTTTCTTT.

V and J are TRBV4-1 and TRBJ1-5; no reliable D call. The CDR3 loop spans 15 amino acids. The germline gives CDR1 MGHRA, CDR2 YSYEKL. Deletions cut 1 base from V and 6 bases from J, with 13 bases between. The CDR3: CASSQGVVRGQPQHF. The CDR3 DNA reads TGCGCCAGCAGCCAAGGTGTCGTTCGCGGTCAGCCCCAGCATTTT.

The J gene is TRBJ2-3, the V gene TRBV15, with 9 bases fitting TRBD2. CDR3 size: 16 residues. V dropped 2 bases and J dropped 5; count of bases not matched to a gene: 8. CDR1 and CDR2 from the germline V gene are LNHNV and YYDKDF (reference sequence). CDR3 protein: CATSRLAREGRDTQYF. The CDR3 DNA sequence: TGTGCCACCAGCAGACTGGCGCGGGAGGGCCGAGATACGCAGTATTTT. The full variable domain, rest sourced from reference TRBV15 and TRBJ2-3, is DAMVIQNPRYQVTQFGKPVTLSCSQTLNHNVMYWYQQKSSQAPKLLFHYYDKDFNNEADTPDNFQSRRPNTSFCFLDIRSPGLGDTAMYLCATSRLAREGRDTQYFGPGTRLTVL.